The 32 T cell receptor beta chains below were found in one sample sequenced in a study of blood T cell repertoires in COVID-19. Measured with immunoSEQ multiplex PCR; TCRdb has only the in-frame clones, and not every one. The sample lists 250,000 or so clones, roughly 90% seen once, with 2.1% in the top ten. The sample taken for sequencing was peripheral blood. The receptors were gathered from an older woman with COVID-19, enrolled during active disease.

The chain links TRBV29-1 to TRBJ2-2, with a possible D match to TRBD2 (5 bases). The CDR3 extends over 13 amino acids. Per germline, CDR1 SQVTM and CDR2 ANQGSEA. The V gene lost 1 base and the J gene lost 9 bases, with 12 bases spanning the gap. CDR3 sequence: CSVEGKLTRELFF. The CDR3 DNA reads TGCAGCGTTGAAGGAAAGTTGACTAGGGAGCTGTTTTTT.

The CDR3 nucleotides are TGTGCCATCAGTGTCCCCCGGCAGGGCAGTACTGAAGCTTTCTTT. This sequence encodes CAISVPRQGSTEAFF. The genes are TRBV10-3 and TRBJ1-1; TRBD1 is a possible D gene (5 bases). The CDR3 length is 15 residues. Germline V gives CDR1 ENHRY, CDR2 SYGVKD. The ends were cut back, 4 bases at V and 5 bases at J, with 17 bases in the middle.

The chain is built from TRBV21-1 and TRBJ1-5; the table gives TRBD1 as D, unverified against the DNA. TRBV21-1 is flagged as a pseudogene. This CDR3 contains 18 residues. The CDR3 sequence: CASSPSGTDPYSNQPQHF. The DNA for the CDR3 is TGTGCCAGCAGCCCCTCCGGGACAGATCCCTATAGCAATCAGCCCCAGCATTTT.

The CDR3 reads CASSHSGGGYEQYF. The CDR3 coding sequence is TGCGCCAGCAGCCATTCAGGGGGCGGCTACGAGCAGTACTTC. The rearrangement links TRBV4-1 to TRBJ2-7, with 8 bases matching TRBD1. Germline assignment: CDR1 MGHRA and CDR2 YSYEKL. V was pared by 3 bases and J by 3 bases, with 4 bases of the junction left unmatched. The CDR3 contains 14 residues.

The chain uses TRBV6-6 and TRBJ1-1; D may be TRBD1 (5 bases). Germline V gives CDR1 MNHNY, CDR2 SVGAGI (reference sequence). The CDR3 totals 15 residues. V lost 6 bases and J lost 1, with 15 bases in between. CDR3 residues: CASRHVGHPNTEAFF. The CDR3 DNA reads TGTGCCAGCAGGCACGTAGGACACCCGAACACTGAAGCTTTCTTT.

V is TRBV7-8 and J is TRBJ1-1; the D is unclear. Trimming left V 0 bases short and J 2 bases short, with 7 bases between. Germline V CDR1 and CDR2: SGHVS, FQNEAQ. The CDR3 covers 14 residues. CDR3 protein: CASSLASVNTEAFF. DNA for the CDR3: TGTGCCAGCAGCTTAGCATCAGTCAACACTGAAGCTTTCTTT.

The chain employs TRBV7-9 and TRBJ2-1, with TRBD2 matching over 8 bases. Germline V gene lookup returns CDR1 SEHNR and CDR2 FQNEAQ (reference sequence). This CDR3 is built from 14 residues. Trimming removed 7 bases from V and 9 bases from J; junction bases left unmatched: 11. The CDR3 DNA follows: TGTGCCAGCACCCCCCCGGCGGGGGGCCGTGAGCAGTTCTTC. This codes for CASTPPAGGREQFF.

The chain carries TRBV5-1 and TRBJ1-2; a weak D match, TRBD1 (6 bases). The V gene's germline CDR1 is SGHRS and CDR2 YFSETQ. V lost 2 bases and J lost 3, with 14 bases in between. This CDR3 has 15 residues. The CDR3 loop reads CASSLQGIGDYGYTF. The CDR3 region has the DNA TGCGCCAGCAGCTTACAGGGAATTGGGGACTATGGCTACACCTTC.

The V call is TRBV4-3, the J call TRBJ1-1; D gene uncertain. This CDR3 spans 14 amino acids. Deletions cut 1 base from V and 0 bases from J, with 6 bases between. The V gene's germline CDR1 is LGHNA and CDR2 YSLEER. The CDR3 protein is CASSQGPMNTEAFF. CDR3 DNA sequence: TGCGCCAGCAGCCAAGGGCCCATGAACACTGAAGCTTTCTTT.

The DNA of the CDR3 is TGTGCCACCAGCAGAGCGTTACAGGGGGCGAAAGCTTTCTTT. Amino acid sequence: CATSRALQGAKAFF. This chain connects TRBV15 to TRBJ1-1; 9 nucleotides line up with TRBD1. The CDR3 runs 14 residues. The germline CDR1 and CDR2 sequences are LNHNV and YYDKDF (reference sequence). Losses at the gene ends were 1 base for V and 9 bases for J; bases not matched to a gene: 6.

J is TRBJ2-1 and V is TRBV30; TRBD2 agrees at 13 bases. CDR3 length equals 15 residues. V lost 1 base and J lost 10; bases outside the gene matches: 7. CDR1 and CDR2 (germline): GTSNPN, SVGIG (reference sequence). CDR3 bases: TGTGCCTGGAGTGAACTAGCGGGGGGGCTAACGGAGCAGTTCTTC. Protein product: CAWSELAGGLTEQFF.

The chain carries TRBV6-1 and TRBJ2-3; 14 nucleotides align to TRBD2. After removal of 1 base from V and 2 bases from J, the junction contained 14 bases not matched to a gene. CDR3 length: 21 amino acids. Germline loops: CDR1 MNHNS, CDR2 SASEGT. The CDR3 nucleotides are TGTGCCAGCAGTGAAGTCCACTCAGGACTAGCGGGGGGCGGCTACACAGATACGCAGTATTTT. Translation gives CASSEVHSGLAGGGYTDTQYF.

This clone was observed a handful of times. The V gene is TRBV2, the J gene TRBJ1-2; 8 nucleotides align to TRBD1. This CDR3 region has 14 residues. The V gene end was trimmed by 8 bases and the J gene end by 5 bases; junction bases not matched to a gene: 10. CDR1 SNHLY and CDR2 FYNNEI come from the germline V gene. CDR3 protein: CASQGAGSDYGYTF. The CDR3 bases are TGTGCCAGCCAGGGGGCAGGGTCAGATTATGGCTACACCTTC.

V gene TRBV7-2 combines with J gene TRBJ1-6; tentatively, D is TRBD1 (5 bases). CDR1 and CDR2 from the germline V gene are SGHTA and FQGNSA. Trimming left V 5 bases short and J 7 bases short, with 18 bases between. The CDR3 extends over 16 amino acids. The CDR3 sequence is CASSPPRGRRNSPLHF. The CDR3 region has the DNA TGTGCCAGCAGCCCGCCGCGGGGACGGAGGAATTCACCCCTCCACTTT.

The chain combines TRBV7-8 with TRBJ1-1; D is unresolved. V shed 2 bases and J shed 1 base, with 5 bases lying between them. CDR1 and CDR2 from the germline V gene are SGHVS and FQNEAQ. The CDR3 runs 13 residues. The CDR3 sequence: CASSLTENTEAFF. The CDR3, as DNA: TGTGCCAGCAGCTTAACAGAGAACACTGAAGCTTTCTTT.

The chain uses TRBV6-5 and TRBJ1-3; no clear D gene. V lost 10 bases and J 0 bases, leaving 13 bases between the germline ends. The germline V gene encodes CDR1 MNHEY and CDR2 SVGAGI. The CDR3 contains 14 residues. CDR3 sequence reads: CATTTPSSGNTIYF. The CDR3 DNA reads TGTGCCACAACGACACCTTCCTCTGGAAACACCATATATTTT.

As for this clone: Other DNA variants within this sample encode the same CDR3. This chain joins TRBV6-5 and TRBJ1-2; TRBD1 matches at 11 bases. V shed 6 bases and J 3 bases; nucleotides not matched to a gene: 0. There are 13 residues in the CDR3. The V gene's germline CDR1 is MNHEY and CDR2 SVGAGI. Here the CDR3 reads CASRGQGDYGYTF. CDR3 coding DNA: TGTGCCAGCAGGGGACAGGGGGACTATGGCTACACCTTC.

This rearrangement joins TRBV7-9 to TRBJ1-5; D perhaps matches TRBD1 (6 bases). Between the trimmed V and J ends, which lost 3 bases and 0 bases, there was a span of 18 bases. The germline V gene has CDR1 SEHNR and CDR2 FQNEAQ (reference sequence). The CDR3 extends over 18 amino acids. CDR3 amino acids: CASSFEGTTSFSNQPQHF. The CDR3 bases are TGTGCCAGCAGCTTTGAAGGGACAACTTCCTTTAGCAATCAGCCCCAGCATTTT.

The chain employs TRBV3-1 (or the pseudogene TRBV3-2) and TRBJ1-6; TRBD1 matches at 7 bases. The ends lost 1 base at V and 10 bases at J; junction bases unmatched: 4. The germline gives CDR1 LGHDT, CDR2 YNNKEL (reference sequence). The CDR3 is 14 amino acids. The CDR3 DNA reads TGTGCCAGCAGCCAAGGAGGGGGCGAATCACCCCTCCACTTT. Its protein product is CASSQGGGESPLHF.

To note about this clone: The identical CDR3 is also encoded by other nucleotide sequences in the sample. The CDR3 reads CASSLDRGTEAFF. CDR3 sequence (DNA): TGCGCCAGCAGCTTGGACCGCGGGACTGAAGCTTTCTTT. The chain recombines TRBV5-1 with TRBJ1-1; D is ambiguous. In germline, CDR1 is SGHRS, CDR2 YFSETQ. The CDR3 covers 13 residues. The germline V and J ends were trimmed by 0 bases and 5 bases, with 8 bases remaining between them.

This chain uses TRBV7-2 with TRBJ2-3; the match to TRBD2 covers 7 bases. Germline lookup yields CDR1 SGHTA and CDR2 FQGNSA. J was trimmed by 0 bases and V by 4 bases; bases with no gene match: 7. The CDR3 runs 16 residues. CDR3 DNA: TGTGCCAGCAGCTGGGGGGGAGGGGACAGCACAGATACGCAGTATTTT. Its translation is CASSWGGGDSTDTQYF.

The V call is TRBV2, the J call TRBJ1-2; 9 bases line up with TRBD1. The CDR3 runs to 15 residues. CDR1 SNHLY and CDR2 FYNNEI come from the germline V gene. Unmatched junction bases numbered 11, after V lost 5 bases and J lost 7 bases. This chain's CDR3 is CASSPTGGRAGGYTF. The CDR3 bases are TGTGCCAGCAGTCCCACAGGGGGCAGGGCGGGTGGCTACACCTTC.

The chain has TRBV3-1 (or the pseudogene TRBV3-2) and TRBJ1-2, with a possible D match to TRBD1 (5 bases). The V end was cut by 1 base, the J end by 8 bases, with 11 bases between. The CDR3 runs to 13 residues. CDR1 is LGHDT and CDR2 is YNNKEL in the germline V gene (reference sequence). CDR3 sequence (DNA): TGTGCCAGCAGCCAAGGAAGGGGAAGCGGCTACACCTTC. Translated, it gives CASSQGRGSGYTF.

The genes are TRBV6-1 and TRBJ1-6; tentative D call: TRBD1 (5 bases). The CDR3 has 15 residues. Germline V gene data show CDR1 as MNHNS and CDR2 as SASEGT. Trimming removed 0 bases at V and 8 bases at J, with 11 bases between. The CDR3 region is CASSEAQGWDSPLHF. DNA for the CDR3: TGTGCCAGCAGTGAAGCGCAGGGTTGGGATTCACCCCTCCACTTT.

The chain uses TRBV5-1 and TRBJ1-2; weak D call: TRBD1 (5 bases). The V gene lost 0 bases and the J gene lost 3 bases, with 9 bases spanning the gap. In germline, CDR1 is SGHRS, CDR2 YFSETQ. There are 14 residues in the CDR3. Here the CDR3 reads CASSLEGKDYGYTF. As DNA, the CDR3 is TGCGCCAGCAGCTTGGAGGGGAAGGACTATGGCTACACCTTC.

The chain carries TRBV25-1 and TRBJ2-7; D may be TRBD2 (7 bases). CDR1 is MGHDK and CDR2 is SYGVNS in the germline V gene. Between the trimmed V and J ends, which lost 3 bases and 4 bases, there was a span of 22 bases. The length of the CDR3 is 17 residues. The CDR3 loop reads CASSDVRGGPSKYEQYF. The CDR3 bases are TGTGCCAGCAGTGATGTAAGGGGGGGCCCGAGTAAGTACGAGCAGTACTTC.

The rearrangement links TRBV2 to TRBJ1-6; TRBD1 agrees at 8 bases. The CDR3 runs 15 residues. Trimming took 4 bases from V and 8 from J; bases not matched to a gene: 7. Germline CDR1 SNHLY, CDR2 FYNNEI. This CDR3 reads CASSVRTGSDSPLHF. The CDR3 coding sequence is TGTGCCAGCAGTGTAAGGACAGGGTCGGATTCACCCCTCCACTTT.

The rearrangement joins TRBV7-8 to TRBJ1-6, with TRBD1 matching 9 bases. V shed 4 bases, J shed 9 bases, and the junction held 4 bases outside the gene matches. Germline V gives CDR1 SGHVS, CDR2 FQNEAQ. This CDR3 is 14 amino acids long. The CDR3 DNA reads TGTGCCAGCAGCTCCCGGGACAGGGCTTCACCCCTCCACTTT. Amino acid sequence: CASSSRDRASPLHF. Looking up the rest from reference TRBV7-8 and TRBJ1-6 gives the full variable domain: GAGVSQSPRYKVAKRGQDVALRCDPISGHVSLFWYQQALGQGPEFLTYFQNEAQLDKSGLPSDRFFAERPEGSVSTLKIQRTQQEDSAVYLCASSSRDRASPLHFGNGTRLTVT.

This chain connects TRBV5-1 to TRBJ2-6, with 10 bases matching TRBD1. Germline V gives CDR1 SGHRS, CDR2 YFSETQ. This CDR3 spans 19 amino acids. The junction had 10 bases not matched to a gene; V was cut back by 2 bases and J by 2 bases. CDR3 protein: CASSLTPGQGRAGANVLTF. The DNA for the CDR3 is TGCGCCAGCAGCTTAACCCCGGGACAGGGGAGGGCTGGGGCCAACGTCCTGACTTTC.

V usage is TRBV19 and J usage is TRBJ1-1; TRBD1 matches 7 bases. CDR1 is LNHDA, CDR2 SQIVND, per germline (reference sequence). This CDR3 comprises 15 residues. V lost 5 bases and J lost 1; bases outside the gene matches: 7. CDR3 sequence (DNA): TGTGCCAGTAGTTTAAGAGGACAGGAGAACACTGAAGCTTTCTTT. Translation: CASSLRGQENTEAFF.

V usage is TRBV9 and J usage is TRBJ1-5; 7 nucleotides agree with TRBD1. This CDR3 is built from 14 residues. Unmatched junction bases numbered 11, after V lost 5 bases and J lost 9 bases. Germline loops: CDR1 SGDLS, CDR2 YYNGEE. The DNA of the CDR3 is TGTGCCAGCAGTGCAATATCAGGGGGAGGGCCCCAGCATTTT. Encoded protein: CASSAISGGGPQHF.

The DNA of the CDR3 is TGTGCCAGCAGCCAAGTAGCGACAGGGTGGAATTCACCCCTCCACTTT. Translating gives CASSQVATGWNSPLHF. The V gene is TRBV3-1 (or the pseudogene TRBV3-2), the J gene TRBJ1-6; 7 bases match TRBD1. The ends lost 1 base at V and 7 bases at J; junction bases unmatched: 7. The CDR3 spans 16 residues. The germline CDR1 and CDR2 sequences are LGHDT and YNNKEL (reference sequence).